This record looks at one T cell receptor beta chain sequence and its context. This record comes from a study of cytomegalovirus exposure and HLA in healthy donors. The study ran its PCR with 60 Vbeta and 13 Jbeta primers. The table came from immunoSEQ multiplex PCR; TCRdb's copy has only in-frame clones and leaves some out. The sample lists roughly 180,000 clones; approximately 85% were seen once. The CDR3 extends over 16 amino acids. Germline V gene data show CDR1 as SNHLY and CDR2 as FYNNEI. V gave up 1 base and J gave up 0 bases, with 10 bases separating them. The V gene is TRBV2, the J gene TRBJ2-4; D uncertain. The sample consisted of PBMCs. The source is a man in his late teens or twenties in good health and CMV-seropositive. CDR3 amino acids: CASSEGLKLAKNIQYF. The DNA of the CDR3 is TGTGCCAGCAGTGAAGGTCTAAAACTAGCCAAAAACATTCAGTACTTC.